This T cell receptor (beta chain) is drawn from a study of T cell repertoires in cytomegalovirus infection (dated by TCRdb to the late 2010s). The study in broad terms: The HLA type of each donor mattered for the analysis, because public TCR beta signatures pointed to carriage of CMV infection along with the matching HLA type. What the work shows at the level of the full study, not this receptor alone: In both this cohort and an independent cohort of 300 to 450 donors, the cumulative frequency of public TCR beta family members distinguished carriers of CMV infection plus the relevant HLA type. In the ex vivo response, HLA-C-restricted CMV-specific TCR beta clonotypes were dominant, and in two of eight donors the single most frequent clonotype came from this HLA-C-restricted group.

Reading from cysteine to phenylalanine, the CDR3 counts 14 amino acids. Left in the record is the CDR3 DNA by itself, 42 bases read in frame from the first base. Trimming takes 3 bases from V and 9 bases from J, and the germline ends sit 15 bases apart. In the germline V gene (reference sequence), CDR1 corresponds to MNHEY and CDR2 to SMNVEV. Sequencing instrument: Illumina HiSeq 1500. TCRdb itself trimmed the public reads at Q25 with fastp, ran MiXCR and retained productive beta chains. Rows with one shared CDR3 protein collapse into an entry with the most common genes and DNA. Here the sample has about 740,000 distinct CDR3 sequences; about a third occur a single time. The ten largest clones take up 2.8% of the sample. Regarding this clonotype: Its cognate antigen has yet to be identified. No much larger clone exists at a distance of one base, and base qualities are not known.

The origin of this receptor is a human donor in good health (CMV status not recorded). Some clones in this sample may be carry-over from other donors' samples. The chain is assembled from TRBV27 and TRBJ2-1, with TRBD2 perhaps the D gene, on 6 matching bases. Sequencing was done on a sample of PBMCs. For the CDR3, the sequence is CASSLGLPLGEQFF. The base sequence is TGTGCCAGCAGTTTGGGACTGCCTCTCGGTGAGCAGTTCTTC.